The 17 T cell receptor beta chains below all came from one sample that was sequenced in a study of T-cell memory formation after mild COVID-19. TCRdb recomputed calls from the 5' RACE reads with MiXCR, one row per CDR3 protein. The sample includes some 49,000 distinct CDR3 sequences, about 28% of them seen just once. The material sequenced was PBMCs or a T cell subset sorted from them (not recorded which). All receptors come from a man younger than 30 who had mild COVID-19 (a few samples of this study predate the infection). Cell type and time point are not known.

This clonotype was seen a few times. The J gene is TRBJ2-7, the V gene TRBV6-2 or TRBV6-3; D is unclear. The CDR3 is made up of 12 amino acids. The V gene lost 6 bases and the J gene lost 3 bases, with 9 bases spanning the gap. From germline, CDR1 is MNHEY and CDR2 SVGEGT. CDR3 residues: CASRKGVYEQYF. In DNA form, the CDR3 reads TGTGCCAGCAGGAAAGGTGTCTACGAGCAGTACTTC.

The chain joins TRBV12-3 or TRBV12-4 to TRBJ2-1; the D is unclear. The V and J ends lost 4 bases and 0 bases respectively, with 16 bases between them. CDR3 length: 17 residues. Here the CDR3 reads CASSSLRGLPSYNEQFF. CDR3 in DNA: TGTGCCAGCAGTTCCCTCCGTGGGCTGCCCTCCTACAATGAGCAGTTCTTC.

V and J are TRBV5-1 and TRBJ1-5; D perhaps matches TRBD1 (6 bases). The CDR3 sequence is 14 residues long. Germline CDR1 SGHRS, CDR2 YFSETQ. The germline V and J ends were trimmed by 0 bases and 8 bases, with 12 bases remaining between them. The CDR3 region is CASSLAGAEEPQHF. CDR3 nucleotides: TGCGCCAGCAGCTTGGCGGGGGCTGAAGAGCCCCAGCATTTT.

This clonotype has a handful of counts. This chain uses TRBV5-4 with TRBJ2-7; TRBD1 matches 8 bases. From germline, CDR1 is SGHNT and CDR2 YYREEE (reference sequence). The length of the CDR3 is 13 residues. The ends lost 4 bases at V and 3 bases at J; junction bases unmatched: 3. The CDR3 is CASSRTGNYEQYV. The CDR3 coding sequence is TGTGCCAGCAGCCGGACAGGGAACTACGAGCAGTACGTC.

In this sample, this clonotype is medium-sized. This sequence joins TRBV20-1 and TRBJ2-7, with D possibly matching TRBD1 (5 bases). V was clipped by 1 base and J by 0 bases, with 10 bases between them. The CDR3 covers 14 residues. Germline CDR1 reads DFQATT; CDR2 reads SNEGSKA (reference sequence). CDR3 protein: CSARGGDSSYEQYV. CDR3 DNA: TGCAGTGCTAGAGGTGGAGACAGCTCCTACGAGCAGTACGTC.

This clonotype was counted only a few times. The chain uses TRBV6-2 or TRBV6-3 and TRBJ2-5, with 8 bases aligning to TRBD2. CDR3 size: 15 residues. Germline-derived CDR1 and CDR2 are MNHEY and SVGEGT. Unmatched junction bases numbered 4, after V lost 2 bases and J lost 2 bases. The CDR3 is CASSYRGGGQETQYF. CDR3 sequence (DNA): TGTGCCAGCAGTTACCGGGGGGGCGGGCAAGAGACCCAGTACTTC.

The V call is TRBV6-2 or TRBV6-3, the J call TRBJ2-7; tentatively, D is TRBD2 (6 bases). The germline V and J ends were trimmed by 4 bases and 0 bases, with 16 bases remaining between them. This CDR3 has 16 residues. Looked up from germline, CDR1 is MNHEY and CDR2 is SVGEGT. The DNA of the CDR3 is TGTGCCAGCAGTTTAGGAGGGAACCCTATCTCCTACGAGCAGTACGTC. Amino acids: CASSLGGNPISYEQYV.

This clonotype was detected a few times. This chain connects TRBV11-2 to TRBJ2-1; 8 nucleotides line up with TRBD1. V lost 3 bases and J lost 3; bases outside the gene matches: 7. Germline-derived CDR1 and CDR2 are SGHAT and FQNNGV. This CDR3 contains 16 residues. CDR3 amino acids: CASSLLRTGLYNEQFF. For the CDR3, the DNA is TGTGCCAGCAGCTTGCTGAGGACAGGGCTCTACAATGAGCAGTTCTTC.

The sample holds a few counts of this clonotype. The gene calls are TRBV10-2 and TRBJ1-1; possible D gene TRBD1, 5 bases. CDR3 size: 15 residues. The germline gives CDR1 WSHSY, CDR2 SAAADI. The germline V and J ends were trimmed by 5 bases and 0 bases, with 13 bases remaining between them. CDR3 nucleotide sequence: TGCGCCAGCAGTCCGAGGGACGGTATGAACACTGAAGCTTTCTTT. Residues: CASSPRDGMNTEAFF.

This clonotype was observed a few times. The chain's CDR3 is CASSLVGADTQYF. DNA for the CDR3: TGTGCCAGCAGTTTAGTGGGGGCAGATACGCAGTATTTT. The V and J genes are TRBV12-3 or TRBV12-4 and TRBJ2-3; D possibly matches TRBD1 or TRBD2 (5 bases each). The CDR3 runs 13 residues. V was trimmed by 1 base and J by 4 bases, leaving 6 bases between them.

This clonotype was observed many times. The chain uses TRBV12-3 or TRBV12-4 and TRBJ1-1; D may be TRBD1 (6 bases). V lost 4 bases and J lost 5, with 11 bases in between. CDR3 length: 13 residues. CDR3 protein: CASSSGEGTEAFF. CDR3 DNA sequence: TGTGCCAGCAGTTCAGGGGAGGGAACTGAAGCTTTCTTT.

On this clonotype itself: Compared with germline, one end of the junction differs, possibly owing to a read error. This chain links TRBV6-5 with TRBJ1-1; D gene uncertain. Per the germline V gene, CDR1 is MNHEY and CDR2 is SVGAGI. The CDR3 covers 10 residues. CDR3 in DNA: TGTGCCGGCGACCTTCACTGGGTCCCCTTT. This encodes CAGDLHWVPF.

This clonotype was detected only a few times. The chain couples TRBV12-3 or TRBV12-4 to TRBJ2-7; possible D gene TRBD1, 6 bases. V was clipped by 8 bases and J by 7 bases, with 15 bases between them. The CDR3 extends over 12 amino acids. DNA of the CDR3: TGTGCCAGCGGAAATACAGGGAGAGAGCAGTACGTC. This translates into CASGNTGREQYV.

The J gene is TRBJ2-5, the V gene TRBV7-2; 16 nucleotides line up with TRBD2. This CDR3 region has 18 residues. Per the germline V gene, CDR1 is SGHTA and CDR2 is FQGNSA. V was clipped by 5 bases and J by 4 bases; unmatched bases: 10. The CDR3, as DNA: TGTGCCAGCAGCCTGCCGCTCGGGACTAGCGGGGGGGTAGAGACCCAGTACTTC. Its translation: CASSLPLGTSGGVETQYF.

The genes are TRBV7-6 and TRBJ2-5, with 10 positions matching TRBD2. The CDR3 covers 17 residues. CDR1 and CDR2 from the germline V gene are SGHVS and FNYEAQ. The V gene end was trimmed by 4 bases and the J gene end by 5 bases; junction bases not matched to a gene: 13. The chain's CDR3 is CASSSFLAGEARETQYF. CDR3 DNA sequence: TGTGCCAGCAGCTCCTTTCTAGCGGGGGAAGCCAGGGAGACCCAGTACTTC.

This clonotype has only a few counts. For the CDR3, the DNA is TGTGCCAGCAGCGTGGACAGGGTGGGAGAGACCCAGTACTTC. Protein: CASSVDRVGETQYF. The genes are TRBV5-5 and TRBJ2-5; the match to TRBD1 covers 8 bases. The V and J ends lost 4 bases and 4 bases, in that order; junction bases with no gene match: 6. The CDR3 length is 14 residues. Germline values: CDR1 SGHKS, CDR2 YYEKEE (reference sequence).

V usage is TRBV4-1 and J usage is TRBJ2-7; perhaps D is TRBD1 or TRBD2 (5 bases each). V gave up 2 bases and J gave up 6 bases, with 11 bases separating them. CDR1 is MGHRA and CDR2 is YSYEKL in the germline V gene. The length of the CDR3 is 13 residues. Here the CDR3 reads CASSQTRDGEQYF. DNA for the CDR3: TGCGCCAGCAGCCAAACCAGGGACGGCGAGCAGTACTTC.